The 8 T cell receptor beta chains below all came from one sample that was sequenced in a study of blood T cell repertoires in COVID-19. The table came from immunoSEQ multiplex PCR; TCRdb's copy has only in-frame clones and leaves some out. This repertoire shows some 50,000 clones, almost 85% found once; its top ten account for under 8.5%. Sequenced input: peripheral blood. These receptors were taken from a woman of 80 years or more with acute or convalescent COVID-19.

The J gene is TRBJ2-5, the V gene TRBV7-2; TRBD1 is a possible D gene (6 bases). CDR1 SGHTA and CDR2 FQGNSA come from the germline V gene. Trimming removed 5 bases at V and 2 bases at J, with 18 bases between. The CDR3 runs to 16 residues. The CDR3: CASSPSPSGQQETQYF. In DNA form, the CDR3 reads TGTGCCAGCAGCCCAAGCCCCTCCGGACAGCAAGAGACCCAGTACTTC. Together with reference TRBV7-2 and TRBJ2-5, the CDR3 gives the full variable domain: GAGVSQSPSNKVTEKGKDVELRCDPISGHTALYWYRQSLGQGLEFLIYFQGNSAPDKSGLPSDRFSAERTGGSVSTLTIQRTQQEDSAVYLCASSPSPSGQQETQYFGPGTRLLVL.

The chain uses TRBV7-3 and TRBJ2-7, with 9 positions matching TRBD2. The junction had 3 bases not matched to a gene; V was cut back by 4 bases and J by 2 bases. CDR1 SGHTA and CDR2 FQGTGA come from the germline V gene. This CDR3 is built from 14 residues. CDR3 sequence (DNA): TGTGCCAGCAGCTACTCTAGCGGGACCTACGAGCAGTACTTC. Encoded protein: CASSYSSGTYEQYF.

The chain couples TRBV5-8 to TRBJ2-7; no firm D call. Germline CDR1 reads SGHTS; CDR2 reads YDEGEE. The CDR3 is 18 amino acids. Trimming took 5 bases from V and 4 from J, leaving 28 bases between them. CDR3 DNA sequence: TGTGCCAGCAGACACGAAGAAATAATCGGAGTATTGCCATACGAGCAGTACTTC. Protein: CASRHEEIIGVLPYEQYF.

This chain uses TRBV3-1 (or the pseudogene TRBV3-2) with TRBJ1-6; D gene uncertain. CDR3 length: 13 amino acids. Germline loops: CDR1 LGHDT, CDR2 YNNKEL (reference sequence). V lost 2 bases, J lost 9 bases, and 8 bases lay in between. The CDR3 sequence is CASSQMGGSPLHF. In nucleotides, the CDR3 is TGTGCCAGCAGCCAAATGGGAGGTTCACCCCTCCACTTT.

The DNA of the CDR3 is TGTGCCAGCAGTGAGACAGGAAGGAAACTGTTTTTT. This sequence encodes CASSETGRKLFF. The J gene is TRBJ1-4, the V gene TRBV2; tentatively, D is TRBD1 (6 bases). The CDR3 has 12 amino acids. From germline, CDR1 is SNHLY and CDR2 FYNNEI. Trimming cost V 3 bases and J 11 bases, with 10 bases left between them.

The chain has TRBV12-3 or TRBV12-4 and TRBJ2-7; D not certain. This CDR3 has 13 residues. Trimming shortened V by 7 bases and J by 0 bases, and 10 bases separated the two germline ends. The CDR3 coding sequence is TGTGCCAGCAAAATTGGGCCCTCCTACGAGCAGTACTTC. It is translated as CASKIGPSYEQYF.

This chain joins TRBV5-1 and TRBJ2-5; TRBD1 agrees at 7 bases. With V trimmed by 4 bases and J by 2 bases, 5 bases remained unmatched. The germline CDR1 and CDR2 sequences are SGHRS and YFSETQ. The CDR3 runs to 14 residues. CDR3 sequence: CASSVYRGQETQYF. DNA of the CDR3: TGCGCCAGCAGCGTATACAGGGGTCAAGAGACCCAGTACTTC. Supplemented by reference TRBV5-1 and TRBJ2-5, the full variable domain reads KAGVTQTPRYLIKTRGQQVTLSCSPISGHRSVSWYQQTPGQGLQFLFEYFSETQRNKGNFPGRFSGRQFSNSRSEMNVSTLELGDSALYLCASSVYRGQETQYFGPGTRLLVL.

This rearrangement joins TRBV3-1 (or the pseudogene TRBV3-2) to TRBJ1-2; D is unresolved. The germline V and J ends were trimmed by 2 bases and 6 bases, with 4 bases remaining between them. The CDR3 covers 11 residues. Germline loops: CDR1 LGHDT, CDR2 YNNKEL (reference sequence). CDR3 loop: CASSQTDGYTF. In DNA, the CDR3 is TGTGCCAGCAGCCAAACTGATGGCTACACCTTC.